This TCR beta chain was recorded in a study of blood T cells in healthy people across ages. General study points: The unknown donor CMV status may have confounded expanded clonotype changes.

A second PCR of about 6 to 11 cycles used a sample-barcoded 5' primer and a J-beta primer mix. The template-switch adaptor, which had 12 random nucleotides, put a tag on each cDNA molecule. TCRdb processed the 5' RACE reads anew with MiXCR; each CDR3 protein has one entry. The table includes 650,000 to 1,000,000 distinct CDR3 sequences, around 36% detected once. With respect to this clonotype: Antigen unknown.

V was pared by 0 bases and J by 3 bases, with 13 bases between. This CDR3 region has 15 residues. Germline V gene lookup returns CDR1 DFQATT and CDR2 SNEGSKA (reference sequence). Sequencing was done on a sample of blood. The chain joins TRBV20-1 to TRBJ2-3; D is perhaps TRBD2 (5 bases). The origin of this receptor is a man between 18 and 29 years old in good health. The CDR3 sequence is CSARDNTGKTDTQYF. Here the CDR3 DNA reads TGCAGTGCTAGAGATAATACGGGGAAGACAGATACGCAGTATTTT.